The T cell receptor beta chain under discussion was sequenced for a study of T cell changes during pregnancy in multiple sclerosis (dated by TCRdb to between 2019 and 2020). A note on the overall study: The study looked at changes in the T cell repertoire across pregnancy in women with multiple sclerosis.

With regard to this clone: The antigen this receptor binds is unknown. Base quality data are lacking; no much larger clone is found one base away. Other DNA sequences in the same sample also yield this CDR3.

The library was built by means of the immunoSEQ multiplex PCR assay. Held by TCRdb, this immuneACCESS table contains in-frame sequences only and omits some clones. Under half of the omission traces to an unresolved V gene where checked; the cause of the rest is unknown. The sample includes around 38,000 clones, with 92% observed a single time. More than 5% of the sample is taken by the ten largest. Sequences were derived from CD8+ T cells from peripheral blood mononuclear cells, sampled in the third trimester of pregnancy. This clonotype was sampled from a female donor with multiple sclerosis, enrolled in a pregnancy study.

CDR3 loop: CASSLSGGQPQHF. In nucleotide form, the sequence is TGTGCCAGCAGTTTGTCAGGGGGTCAGCCCCAGCATTTT. Recombination joined TRBV27 with TRBJ1-5; the central 7 bases match TRBD1. V is cut back by 3 bases and J by 6 bases, with 2 bases in the junction unmatched. The CDR3 holds 13 amino acids from the cysteine to the phenylalanine. CDR3 DNA is the only sequence kept; it has 39 bases, read in frame from the first base. The germline V gene (reference sequence) specifies MNHEY as CDR1 and SMNVEV as CDR2.